The present T cell receptor beta chain was sequenced within a study of control samples from healthy donors and cancer patients. Repertoires were generated with immunoSEQ multiplex PCR, while TCRdb's copy carries only in-frame clones and drops some. The sample holds about 140,000 clones, more than 80% seen once. Sequenced sample: blood. This TCR was sampled from a young man in good health.

This CDR3 is CASSPQQGAGTDTQYF. DNA of the CDR3: TGTGCCAGCTCACCCCAACAGGGGGCGGGCACAGATACGCAGTATTTT. The genes are TRBV18 and TRBJ2-3; 9 bases align to TRBD1. V lost 3 bases to trimming and J lost 1 base; unmatched junction nucleotides: 5. Germline CDR1 KGHSH, CDR2 LQKENI. CDR3 length: 16 residues. Full variable domain (remainder filled in from reference TRBV18 and TRBJ2-3): NAGVMQNPRHLVRRRGQEARLRCSPMKGHSHVYWYRQLPEEGLKFMVYLQKENIIDESGMPKERFSAEFPKEGPSILRIQQVVRGDSAAYFCASSPQQGAGTDTQYFGPGTRLTVL.